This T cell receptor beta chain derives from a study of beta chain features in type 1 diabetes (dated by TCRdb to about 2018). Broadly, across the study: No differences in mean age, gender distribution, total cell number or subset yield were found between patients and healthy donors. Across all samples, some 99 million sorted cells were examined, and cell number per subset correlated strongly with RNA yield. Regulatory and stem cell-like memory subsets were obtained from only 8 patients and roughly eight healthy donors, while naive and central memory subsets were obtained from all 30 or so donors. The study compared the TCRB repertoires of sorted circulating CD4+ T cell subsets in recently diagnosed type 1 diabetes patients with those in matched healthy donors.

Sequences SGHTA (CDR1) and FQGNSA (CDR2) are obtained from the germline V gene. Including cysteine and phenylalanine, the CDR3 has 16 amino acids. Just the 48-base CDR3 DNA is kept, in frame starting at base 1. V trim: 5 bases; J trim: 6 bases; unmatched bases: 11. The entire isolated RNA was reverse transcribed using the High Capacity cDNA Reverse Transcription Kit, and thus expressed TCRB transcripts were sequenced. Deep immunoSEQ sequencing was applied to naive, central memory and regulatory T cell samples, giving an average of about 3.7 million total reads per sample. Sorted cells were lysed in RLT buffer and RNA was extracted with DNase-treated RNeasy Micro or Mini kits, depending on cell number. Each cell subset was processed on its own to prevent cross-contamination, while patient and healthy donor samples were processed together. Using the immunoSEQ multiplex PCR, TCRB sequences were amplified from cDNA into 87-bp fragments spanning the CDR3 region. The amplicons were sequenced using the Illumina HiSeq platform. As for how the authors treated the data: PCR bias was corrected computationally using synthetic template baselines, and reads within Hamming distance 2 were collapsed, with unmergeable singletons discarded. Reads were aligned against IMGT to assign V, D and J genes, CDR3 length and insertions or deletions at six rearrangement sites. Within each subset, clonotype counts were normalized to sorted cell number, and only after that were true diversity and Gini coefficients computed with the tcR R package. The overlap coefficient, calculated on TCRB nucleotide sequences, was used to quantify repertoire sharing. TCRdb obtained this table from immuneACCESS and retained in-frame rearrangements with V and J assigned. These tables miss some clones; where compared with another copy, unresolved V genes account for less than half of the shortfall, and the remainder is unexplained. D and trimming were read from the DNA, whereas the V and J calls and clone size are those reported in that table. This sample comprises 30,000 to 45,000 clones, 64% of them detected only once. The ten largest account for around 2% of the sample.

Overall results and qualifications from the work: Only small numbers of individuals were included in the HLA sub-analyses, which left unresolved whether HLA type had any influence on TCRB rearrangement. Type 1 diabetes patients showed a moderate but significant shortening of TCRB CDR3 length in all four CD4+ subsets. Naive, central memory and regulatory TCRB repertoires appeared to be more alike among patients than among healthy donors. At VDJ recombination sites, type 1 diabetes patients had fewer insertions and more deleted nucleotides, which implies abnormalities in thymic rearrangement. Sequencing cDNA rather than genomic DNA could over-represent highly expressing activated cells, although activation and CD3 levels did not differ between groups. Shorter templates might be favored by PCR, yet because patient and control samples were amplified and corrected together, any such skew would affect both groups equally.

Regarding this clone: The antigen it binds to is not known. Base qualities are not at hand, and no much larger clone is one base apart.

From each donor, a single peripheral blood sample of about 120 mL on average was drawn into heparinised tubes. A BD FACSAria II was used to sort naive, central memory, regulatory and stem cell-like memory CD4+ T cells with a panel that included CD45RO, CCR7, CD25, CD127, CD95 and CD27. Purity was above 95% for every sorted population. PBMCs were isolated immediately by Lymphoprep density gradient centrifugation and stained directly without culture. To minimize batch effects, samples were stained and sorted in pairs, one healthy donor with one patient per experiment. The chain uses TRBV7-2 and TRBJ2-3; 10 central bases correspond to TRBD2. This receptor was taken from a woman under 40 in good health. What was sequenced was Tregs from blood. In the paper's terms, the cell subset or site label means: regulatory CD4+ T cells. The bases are TGTGCCAGCAGCCCTACTAGCGGGATTGGGGCGGATACGCAGTATTTT. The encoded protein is CASSPTSGIGADTQYF.